These 20 T cell receptor beta chains were all obtained from the same sample, sequenced in a study of response to subunit inactivated influenza vaccine. TCRdb itself ran the RT-PCR reads through MiXCR, one entry per CDR3 protein. The sample lists about 780,000 distinct CDR3 sequences; about a fifth were seen once. The sequencing used PBMCs from blood, collected about 5 days after vaccination. The receptors originated from a middle-aged man who received an inactivated influenza vaccine.

The chain joins TRBV4-3 to TRBJ2-3, with 10 positions matching TRBD2. V was clipped by 3 bases and J by 11 bases; unmatched bases: 17. The CDR3 consists of 17 residues. From germline, CDR1 is LGHNA and CDR2 YSLEER. The CDR3 protein is CASSQDAASGSLMMQYF. In DNA, the CDR3 is TGCGCCAGCAGCCAGGACGCGGCTAGCGGGAGTTTGATGATGCAGTATTTT.

The chain links TRBV4-3 to TRBJ2-2, with a weak D call TRBD2 (6 bases). Looked up from germline, CDR1 is LGHNA and CDR2 is YSLEER. The CDR3 length is 18 residues. V was trimmed by 0 bases and J by 1 base, leaving 15 bases between them. The CDR3 spells CASSQDRVGGVNTGELFF. CDR3 sequence (DNA): TGCGCCAGCAGCCAAGATCGAGTGGGCGGGGTGAACACCGGGGAGCTGTTTTTT.

The chain employs TRBV11-3 and TRBJ2-2; D is unresolved. The CDR3 is made up of 15 amino acids. The V end was cut by 0 bases, the J end by 7 bases, with 12 bases between. CDR1 is SGHNT, CDR2 YENEEA, per germline. The CDR3: CASSLDSLGVGELFF. The CDR3 nucleotides read TGTGCCAGCAGCTTAGACTCCCTGGGTGTCGGGGAGCTGTTTTTT.

The V and J genes are TRBV7-2 and TRBJ1-2; D is ambiguous. The CDR3 totals 14 residues. V was shortened by 2 bases and J by 7 bases, with 14 bases between the two germline ends. The V gene's germline CDR1 is SGHTA and CDR2 FQGNSA. CDR3 region: CASSLHEGFGGYTF. CDR3 bases: TGTGCCAGCAGCTTACATGAGGGCTTTGGTGGCTACACCTTC.

For this clonotype: This may arise from a read error, as a much more abundant clone is one base away. The chain couples TRBV10-3 to TRBJ2-1; TRBD2 agrees at 10 bases. The V gene end was trimmed by 6 bases and the J gene end by 0 bases; junction bases not matched to a gene: 29. The CDR3 is 24 residues long. Germline CDR1 is ENHRY and CDR2 is SYGVKD. CDR3 region: CAISDDWGVGVTSGLWSSYNEQFF. In DNA form, the CDR3 reads TGTGCCATCAGCGACGACTGGGGGGTGGGGGTGACTAGCGGGCTATGGAGCTCCTACAATGAGCAGTTCTTC.

The chain carries TRBV5-1 and TRBJ1-1; D is unresolved. The CDR3 length is 14 residues. V gave up 4 bases and J gave up 1 base, with 11 bases separating them. Per germline, CDR1 SGHRS and CDR2 YFSETQ. This CDR3 reads CASSPLKGNTEAFF. The CDR3, as DNA: TGCGCCAGCAGCCCTCTAAAGGGGAACACTGAAGCTTTCTTT.

The chain carries TRBV12-3 or TRBV12-4 and TRBJ2-1; no firm D call. This CDR3 is 12 amino acids long. V was cut by 5 bases and J by 7 bases, with 9 bases left in between. CDR3 sequence: CASSPPANEQFF. The CDR3 DNA follows: TGTGCCAGCAGTCCTCCGGCGAATGAGCAGTTCTTC.

This clonotype was detected ten times or more. DNA for the CDR3: TGTGCCAGCAGCGGCAGCGGGAGGACTAGCACAGATACGCAGTATTTT. Translated: CASSGSGRTSTDTQYF. The chain has TRBV7-2 and TRBJ2-3; 9 nucleotides match TRBD2. From germline, CDR1 is SGHTA and CDR2 FQGNSA. The CDR3 has 16 residues. J lost 0 bases, V lost 5 bases, and 6 bases had no gene match.

The chain recombines TRBV7-8 with TRBJ2-3; 10 nucleotides line up with TRBD2. Germline V CDR1 and CDR2: SGHVS, FQNEAQ. This CDR3 is 16 amino acids long. V gave up 1 base and J gave up 2 bases; unmatched junction bases: 3. The CDR3 protein is CASSLDLAGVTDTQYF. In DNA, the CDR3 is TGTGCCAGCAGCTTAGACCTAGCGGGAGTCACAGATACGCAGTATTTT.

V is TRBV7-9 and J is TRBJ2-1; 9 nucleotides align to TRBD2. The germline V gene has CDR1 SEHNR and CDR2 FQNEAQ (reference sequence). The CDR3 has 17 residues. V lost 1 base, J lost 6 bases, and 10 bases stayed unmatched. CDR3 DNA: TGTGCCAGCAGCTTAGGAAGTAGCGGGAGTCCGTCCAATGAGCAGTTCTTC. This sequence encodes CASSLGSSGSPSNEQFF.

V and J are TRBV6-5 and TRBJ1-1; D possibly corresponds to TRBD1 (6 bases). Germline assignment: CDR1 MNHEY and CDR2 SVGAGI. This CDR3 is 14 amino acids long. The V gene lost 0 bases and the J gene lost 5 bases, with 10 bases spanning the gap. The CDR3 region has the DNA TGTGCCAGCAGTTACTCACAGGGCGGGACTGAAGCTTTCTTT. Its translation: CASSYSQGGTEAFF.

This clonotype was detected only a few times. This rearrangement joins TRBV12-3 or TRBV12-4 to TRBJ2-1; D perhaps matches TRBD2 (5 bases). The CDR3 is made up of 15 amino acids. Trimming left V 6 bases short and J 0 bases short, with 12 bases between. In DNA, the CDR3 is TGTGCCAGCAGCACCACAGACTACTCCTACAATGAGCAGTTCTTC. Amino acid sequence: CASSTTDYSYNEQFF.

CDR3 amino acids: CASSRRVGGWEFF. The DNA for the CDR3 is TGTGCCAGCTCACGTCGCGTCGGGGGTTGGGAGTTCTTC. The chain is built from TRBV18 and TRBJ2-1; TRBD2 might be the D (6 bases). Looked up from germline, CDR1 is KGHSH and CDR2 is LQKENI. The CDR3 loop spans 13 amino acids. V was clipped by 4 bases and J by 14 bases, with 18 bases between them.

V gene TRBV6-2 or TRBV6-3 combines with J gene TRBJ2-1; the match to TRBD2 covers 12 bases. The CDR3 is made up of 15 amino acids. Germline CDR1 MNHEY, CDR2 SVGEGT. J lost 8 bases, V lost 6 bases, and 8 bases had no gene match. The DNA for the CDR3 is TGTGCCAGCAGCCGAGGACTAGCGGGGTACGATGAGCAGTTCTTC. Its protein is CASSRGLAGYDEQFF.

The rearrangement links TRBV7-9 to TRBJ2-1, with D hard to call. This CDR3 has 13 amino acids. Germline V gene data show CDR1 as SEHNR and CDR2 as FQNEAQ (reference sequence). V lost 3 bases, J lost 8 bases, and 11 bases lay in between. The CDR3 DNA sequence: TGTGCCAGCAGCTTCCCAGTCCGGGATGAGCAGTTCTTC. This encodes CASSFPVRDEQFF.

The chain uses TRBV5-5 and TRBJ2-3; TRBD1 matches at 7 bases. V was clipped by 0 bases and J by 6 bases; unmatched bases: 7. This CDR3 contains 15 residues. Germline V gene lookup returns CDR1 SGHKS and CDR2 YYEKEE (reference sequence). The CDR3 DNA sequence: TGTGCCAGCAGCTTGGAAGAGGGGGCGCCGGATACGCAGTATTTT. As protein: CASSLEEGAPDTQYF.

The chain links TRBV7-2 to TRBJ1-1, with 8 bases matching TRBD1. Trimming at V came to 4 bases and at J to 0 bases, leaving 4 bases not matched to a gene. This CDR3 is 15 amino acids long. Germline CDR1 and CDR2: SGHTA and FQGNSA. CDR3 in DNA: TGTGCCAGCAGCTGGACAGGGATACTGAACACTGAAGCTTTCTTT. It specifies CASSWTGILNTEAFF.

The chain links TRBV19 to TRBJ1-5, with TRBD1 matching over 7 bases. Germline V gene data show CDR1 as LNHDA and CDR2 as SQIVND (reference sequence). This CDR3 has 15 residues. The J segment lost 6 bases and the V segment lost 1 base, leaving 6 bases of the junction unmatched. The CDR3 bases are TGTGCCAGTAGTATAGGGGACAGAGGGATTCAGCCCCAGCATTTT. Encoded protein: CASSIGDRGIQPQHF.

This chain joins TRBV4-1 and TRBJ1-4; 8 nucleotides align to TRBD1. Trimming removed 1 base from V and 4 bases from J; junction bases left unmatched: 5. This CDR3 region has 16 residues. Germline values: CDR1 MGHRA, CDR2 YSYEKL. This chain's CDR3 is CASSQGRQGFNEKLFF. For the CDR3, the DNA is TGCGCCAGCAGCCAAGGGAGACAGGGGTTTAATGAAAAACTGTTTTTT.

The table lists this clonotype with a few counts. V gene TRBV5-1 combines with J gene TRBJ2-5, with 9 positions matching TRBD2. There are 16 residues in the CDR3. Germline V CDR1 and CDR2: SGHRS, YFSETQ. V lost 0 bases and J lost 2; bases outside the gene matches: 5. The CDR3 here is CASSLGTSGLQETQYF. Written as DNA, the CDR3 is TGCGCCAGCAGCTTGGGTACTAGCGGGCTTCAAGAGACCCAGTACTTC.